This is a list of T cell receptor beta chains from one sample in a study of CD8+ T cells in alopecia areata. The protocol was immunoSEQ multiplex PCR, while the TCRdb copy is restricted to in-frame clones and leaves out a portion. The sample includes fewer than 200,000 clones, roughly 50% of them seen just once. The sequencing here drew on CD8+ T cells sorted from blood, taken at week 24, from a patient treated with tofacitinib. These receptor sequences come from a human donor with alopecia areata. Both conserved end residues are part of each CDR3. The D gene is left open where the match is weak. Size tells how often a clone was seen (once, few, many) or the class of an expanded clone, and some rows leave it out.

V: TRBV2
size: .
J: TRBJ1-5
D: .
DNA: TGTGCCAGCAGTGAATGGAATCAGCCCCAGCATTTT
CDR3: CASSEWNQPQHF

V: TRBV29-1
size: .
J: TRBJ2-1
D: .
DNA: TGCAGCGTTGAAAAGGCAGATGCGCATTTTGGAAGTGAGCAGTTCTTC
CDR3: CSVEKADAHFGSEQFF

V: TRBV29-1
size: few
J: TRBJ2-2
D: .
DNA: TGCAGCGTCGAGGACGGAGCCGGGGAGCTGTTTTTT
CDR3: CSVEDGAGELFF

V: TRBV5-1
size: .
J: TRBJ2-7
D: .
DNA: TGCGCCAGCAGCTTCCGCAAGATGACAGGTAACTACGAGCAGTACTTC
CDR3: CASSFRKMTGNYEQYF

V: TRBV7-9
size: .
J: TRBJ2-1
D: .
DNA: TGTGCCAGCAGCTACAGGCTGGGTGAGCAGTTCTTC
CDR3: CASSYRLGEQFF

V: TRBV9
size: .
J: TRBJ1-1
D: .
DNA: TGTGCCAGCACCCCAGACCCGACGCTGAACACTGAAGCTTTCTTT
CDR3: CASTPDPTLNTEAFF

V: TRBV27
size: .
J: TRBJ2-2
D: .
DNA: TGTGCCAGCAGTAGGAACACCGGGGAGCTGTTTTTT
CDR3: CASSRNTGELFF

V: TRBV30
size: .
J: TRBJ1-2
D: .
DNA: TGTGCCTGGAGTTGGGTCAGGAGATATGGCTACACCTTC
CDR3: CAWSWVRRYGYTF

V: TRBV5-6
size: .
J: TRBJ1-1
D: .
DNA: TGTGCCAGCAGCTTGGCAGCGAACACTGAAGCTTTCTTT
CDR3: CASSLAANTEAFF

V: TRBV2
size: .
J: TRBJ2-3
D: TRBD2
DNA: TGTGCCAGCAGTTCGGGACTAGCGGGCACAGATACGCAGTATTTT
CDR3: CASSSGLAGTDTQYF